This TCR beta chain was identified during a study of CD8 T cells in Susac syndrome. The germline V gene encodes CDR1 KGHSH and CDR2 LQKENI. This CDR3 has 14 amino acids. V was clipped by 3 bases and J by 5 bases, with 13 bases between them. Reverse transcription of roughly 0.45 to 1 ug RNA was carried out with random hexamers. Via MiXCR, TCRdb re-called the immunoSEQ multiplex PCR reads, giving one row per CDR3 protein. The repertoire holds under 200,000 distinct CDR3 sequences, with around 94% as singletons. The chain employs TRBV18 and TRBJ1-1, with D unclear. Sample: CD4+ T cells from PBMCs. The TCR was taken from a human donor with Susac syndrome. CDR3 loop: CASSPRPPGTEAFF. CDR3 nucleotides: TGTGCCAGCTCACCTAGGCCACCTGGGACTGAAGCTTTCTTT.